The TCR beta chain described here comes from a study of blood T cell repertoires in COVID-19. Looking at the study overall: Samples taken during acute and convalescent COVID-19 were collected in the United States, Italy and Spain. T cells, B-cell-depleted T cells, or PBMCs supplied cDNA or gDNA.

In the authors' methods: Estimation of nucleated cell counts relied on the amplification of reference gene primers. Here immunoSEQ multiplex PCR was the method, and the copy in TCRdb shows in-frame clones only, minus some. V, J and clone size derive from that table, while D and trimming were established from the DNA sequence. Altogether around 370,000 clones are present, around 90% being singletons, with the ten largest covering 6% to 7.5%. CDR3 length: 15 residues. Looked up from germline, CDR1 is LGHDT and CDR2 is YNNKEL (reference sequence). V gave up 6 bases and J gave up 3 bases, with 16 bases separating them.

The chain has TRBV3-1 (or the pseudogene TRBV3-2) and TRBJ2-3; the D gene is possibly TRBD2 (6 bases). Input material: peripheral blood. The sequence came from a man aged 18 to 29 with active or convalescent COVID-19. The chain's CDR3 is CASSPPGLSTDTQYF. CDR3 DNA: TGTGCCAGCAGTCCCCCGGGACTGAGTACAGATACGCAGTATTTT.